This entry concerns a single TCR beta chain. Profiling relied on immunoSEQ multiplex PCR, and the TCRdb table lists in-frame clones only, not all of them. The data hold about 50,000 clones, with 75% to 90% observed a single time. The data were obtained in a study of blood T cell repertoires in COVID-19. CDR1 MGHRA and CDR2 YSYEKL come from the germline V gene. The trim removed 3 bases at V and 7 bases at J, leaving 7 bases unmatched. This CDR3 has 16 residues. The clonotype was recovered from a woman of 80 years or more with COVID-19, enrolled during active disease. The V and J genes are TRBV4-1 and TRBJ2-1, with 12 bases identical to TRBD2. Source material: peripheral blood. CDR3 sequence: CASSQETSGRRNEQFF. The DNA of the CDR3 is TGCGCCAGCAGCCAGGAGACTAGCGGGAGAAGAAATGAGCAGTTCTTC.